The present T cell receptor (beta chain) was sequenced within a study of cytotoxic CD8 clonotypes in ibrutinib-treated CLL. Overall study findings and caveats: Measured clonality at baseline was greater than in age-matched healthy donors and tracked with circulating CD8+ T-cell counts.

Sequenced by immunoSEQ multiplex PCR; TCRdb stores in-frame clones only, minus some. Seen here are 150,000 to 200,000 clones, around nine tenths observed once, and the top ten hold over 2.5%. As concerns this clone: What it binds is unknown.

Trimming pared 1 base from V and 7 bases from J, leaving 5 bases between. Germline CDR1 SEHNR, CDR2 FQNEAQ (reference sequence). The CDR3 consists of 12 residues. The chain carries TRBV7-9 and TRBJ1-5; D is unresolved. Sequences were derived from PBMCs, sampled at disease progression, from a patient treated with ibrutinib. The origin of this receptor is a human donor with chronic lymphocytic leukemia. This CDR3 reads CASSLGSQPQHF. The DNA of the CDR3 is TGTGCCAGCAGCTTAGGGAGCCAGCCCCAGCATTTT.